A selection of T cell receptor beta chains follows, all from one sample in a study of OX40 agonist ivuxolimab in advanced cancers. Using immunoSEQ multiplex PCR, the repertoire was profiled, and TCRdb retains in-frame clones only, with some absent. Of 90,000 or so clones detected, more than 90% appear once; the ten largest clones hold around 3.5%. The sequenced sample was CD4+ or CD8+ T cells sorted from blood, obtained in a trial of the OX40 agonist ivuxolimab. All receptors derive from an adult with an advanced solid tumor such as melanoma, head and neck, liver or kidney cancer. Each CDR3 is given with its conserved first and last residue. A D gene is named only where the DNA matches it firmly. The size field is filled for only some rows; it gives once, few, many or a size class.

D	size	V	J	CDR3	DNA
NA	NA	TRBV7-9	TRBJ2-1	CASSLNYNEQFF	TGTGCCAGCAGCCTCAACTACAATGAGCAGTTCTTC
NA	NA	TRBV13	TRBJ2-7	CASSLGLGRGVYEQYF	TGTGCCAGCAGCTTAGGGCTGGGCAGGGGGGTCTACGAGCAGTACTTC
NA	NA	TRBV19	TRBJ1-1	CASEIGTEAFF	TGTGCCTCCGAGATTGGAACAGAAGCTTTCTTT
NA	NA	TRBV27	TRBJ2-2	CAVRGYTGELFF	TGTGCCGTGCGGGGATACACCGGGGAGCTGTTTTTT
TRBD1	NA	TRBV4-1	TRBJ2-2	CASSFRDRAAGELFF	TGCGCCAGCAGTTTCCGGGACAGGGCTGCCGGGGAGCTGTTTTTT
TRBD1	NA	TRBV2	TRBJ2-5	CAVLIGTGRETQYF	TGTGCCGTCCTAATTGGGACAGGGAGGGAGACCCAGTACTTC
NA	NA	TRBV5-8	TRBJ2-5	CASSLHLGVLETQYF	TGTGCCAGCAGCTTGCACCTCGGTGTCTTAGAGACCCAGTACTTC
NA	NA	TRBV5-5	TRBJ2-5	CASSLIGDQETQYF	TGTGCCAGCAGCTTGATAGGGGACCAAGAGACCCAGTACTTC
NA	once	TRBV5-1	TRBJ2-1	CASRDAYYNEQFF	TGCGCCAGCAGAGACGCTTACTACAATGAGCAGTTCTTC
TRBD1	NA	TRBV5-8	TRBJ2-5	CASSQGQGEGETQYF	TGTGCCAGCAGCCAAGGACAGGGGGAGGGAGAGACCCAGTACTTC
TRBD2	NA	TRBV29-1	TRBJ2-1	CSVESGNNEQFF	TGCAGCGTTGAAAGCGGGAATAATGAGCAGTTCTTC
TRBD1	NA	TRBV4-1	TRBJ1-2	CASSQATGGGGNGYTF	TGCGCCAGCAGCCAAGCAACAGGGGGAGGAGGGAATGGCTACACCTTC
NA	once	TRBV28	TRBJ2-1	CASSLGRYNEQFF	TGTGCCAGCAGTTTAGGACGTTACAATGAGCAGTTCTTC
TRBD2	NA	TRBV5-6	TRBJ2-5	CASSWRTSGGQETQYF	TGTGCCAGCAGCTGGCGGACTAGCGGGGGTCAAGAGACCCAGTACTTC
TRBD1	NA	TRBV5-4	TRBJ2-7	CASRPGTGLYEQYF	TGTGCCAGCAGGCCCGGGACAGGGCTCTACGAGCAGTACTTC
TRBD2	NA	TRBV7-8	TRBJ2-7	CASSYSGTSYEQYF	TGTGCCAGCAGCTATAGCGGGACTTCCTACGAGCAGTACTTC
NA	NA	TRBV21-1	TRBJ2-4	CASSNPSSLAKNIQYF	TGTGCCAGCAGCAACCCTTCCAGCCTGGCCAAAAACATTCAGTACTTC
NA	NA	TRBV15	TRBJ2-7	CATSTPGHKYF	TGTGCCACCAGCACTCCGGGACACAAGTACTTC
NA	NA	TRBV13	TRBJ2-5	CASSLPRQQETQYF	TGTGCCAGCAGCTTACCGCGACAGCAAGAGACCCAGTACTTC
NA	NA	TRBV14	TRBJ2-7	CASSQDRPDVTYEQYF	TGTGCCAGCAGCCAAGATAGGCCGGATGTTACCTACGAGCAGTACTTC
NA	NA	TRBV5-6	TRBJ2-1	CASSFIDNEQFF	TGTGCCAGCAGCTTCATAGACAATGAGCAGTTCTTC
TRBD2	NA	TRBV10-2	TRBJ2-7	CASSVSGRYEQYF	TGCGCCAGCAGTGTAAGCGGGAGATACGAGCAGTACTTC
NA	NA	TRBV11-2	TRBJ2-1	CASSLASASSYNEQFF	TGTGCCAGCAGCTTAGCTAGCGCGAGCTCCTACAATGAGCAGTTCTTC
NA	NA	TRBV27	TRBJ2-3	CASSPHGPSTDTQYF	TGTGCCAGCAGTCCACACGGGCCTAGCACAGATACGCAGTATTTT
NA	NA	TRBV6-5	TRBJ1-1	CASSYSDNTEAFF	TGTGCCAGCAGTTACTCAGATAACACTGAAGCTTTCTTT
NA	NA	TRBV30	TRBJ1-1	CAWSEGGAGAFF	TGTGCCTGGAGTGAGGGAGGGGCAGGAGCTTTCTTT
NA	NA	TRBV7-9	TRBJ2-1	CASSQIPEQFF	TGTGCCAGCAGCCAGATCCCTGAGCAGTTCTTC
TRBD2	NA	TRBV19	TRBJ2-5	CASSPTSGKGETQYF	TGTGCCAGTAGTCCGACTAGCGGGAAAGGAGAGACCCAGTACTTC
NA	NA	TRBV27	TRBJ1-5	CASSLSSDQPQHF	TGTGCCAGCAGTTTATCCTCCGATCAGCCCCAGCATTTT
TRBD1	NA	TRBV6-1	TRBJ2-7	CASRTRQGSYEQYF	TGTGCCAGCAGGACCCGACAGGGGAGCTACGAGCAGTACTTC
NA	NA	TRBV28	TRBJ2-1	CASWMGKYNEQFF	TGTGCCAGTTGGATGGGGAAATACAATGAGCAGTTCTTC
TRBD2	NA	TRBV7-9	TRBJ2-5	CASSVWTRGGETQYF	TGTGCCAGCAGCGTCTGGACAAGGGGAGGGGAGACCCAGTACTTC
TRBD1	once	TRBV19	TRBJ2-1	CASKDRDWGSSYNEQFF	TGTGCCAGTAAGGACAGGGACTGGGGAAGCTCCTACAATGAGCAGTTCTTC